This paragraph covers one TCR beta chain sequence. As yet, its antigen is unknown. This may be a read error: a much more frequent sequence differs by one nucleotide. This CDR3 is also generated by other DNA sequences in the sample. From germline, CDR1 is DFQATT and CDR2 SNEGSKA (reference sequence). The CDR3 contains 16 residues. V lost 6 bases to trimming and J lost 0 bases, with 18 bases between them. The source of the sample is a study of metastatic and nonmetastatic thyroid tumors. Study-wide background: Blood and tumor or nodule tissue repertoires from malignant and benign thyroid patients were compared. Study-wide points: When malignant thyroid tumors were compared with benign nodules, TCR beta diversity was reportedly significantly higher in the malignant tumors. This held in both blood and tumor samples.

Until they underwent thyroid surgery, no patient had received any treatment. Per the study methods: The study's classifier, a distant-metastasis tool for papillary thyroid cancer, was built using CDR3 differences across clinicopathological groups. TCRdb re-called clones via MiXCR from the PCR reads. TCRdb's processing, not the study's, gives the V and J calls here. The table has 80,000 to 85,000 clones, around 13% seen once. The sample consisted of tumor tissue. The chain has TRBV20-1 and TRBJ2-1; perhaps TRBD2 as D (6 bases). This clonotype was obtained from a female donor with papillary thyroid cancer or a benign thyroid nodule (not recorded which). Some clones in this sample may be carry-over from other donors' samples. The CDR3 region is CSAYPSVSSSYNEQFF. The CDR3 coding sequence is TGCAGTGCCTACCCTAGCGTAAGCAGCTCCTACAATGAGCAGTTCTTC.